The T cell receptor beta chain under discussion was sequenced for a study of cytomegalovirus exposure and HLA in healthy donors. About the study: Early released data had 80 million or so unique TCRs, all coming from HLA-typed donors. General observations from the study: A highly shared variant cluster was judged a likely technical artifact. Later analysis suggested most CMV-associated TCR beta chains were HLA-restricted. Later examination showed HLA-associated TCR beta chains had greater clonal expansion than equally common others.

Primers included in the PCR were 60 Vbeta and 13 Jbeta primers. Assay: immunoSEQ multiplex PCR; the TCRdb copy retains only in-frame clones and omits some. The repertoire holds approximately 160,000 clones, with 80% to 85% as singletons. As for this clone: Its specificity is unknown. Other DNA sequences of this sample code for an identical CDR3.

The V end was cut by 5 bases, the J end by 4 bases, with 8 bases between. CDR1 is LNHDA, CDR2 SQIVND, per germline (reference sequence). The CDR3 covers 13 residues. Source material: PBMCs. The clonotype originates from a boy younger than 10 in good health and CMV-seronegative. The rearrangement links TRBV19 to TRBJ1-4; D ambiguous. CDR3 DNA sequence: TGTGCCAGTAGTCTACAGATTAATGAAAAACTGTTTTTT. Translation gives CASSLQINEKLFF.